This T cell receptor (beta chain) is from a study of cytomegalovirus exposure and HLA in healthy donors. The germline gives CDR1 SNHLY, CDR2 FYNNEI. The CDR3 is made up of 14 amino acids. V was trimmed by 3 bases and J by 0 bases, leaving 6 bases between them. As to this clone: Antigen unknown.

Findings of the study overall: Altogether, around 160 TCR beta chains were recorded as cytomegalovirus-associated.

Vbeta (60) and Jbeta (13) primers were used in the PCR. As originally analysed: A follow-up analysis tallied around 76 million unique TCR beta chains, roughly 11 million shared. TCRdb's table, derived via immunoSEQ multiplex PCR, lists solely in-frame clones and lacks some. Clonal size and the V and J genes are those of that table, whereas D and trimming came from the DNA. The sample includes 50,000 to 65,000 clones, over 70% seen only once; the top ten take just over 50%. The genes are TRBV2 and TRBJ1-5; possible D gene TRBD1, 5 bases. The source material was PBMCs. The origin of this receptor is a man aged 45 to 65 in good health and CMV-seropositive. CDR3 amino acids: CASSDRDSNQPQHF. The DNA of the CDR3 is TGTGCCAGCAGTGACAGGGATAGCAATCAGCCCCAGCATTTT.